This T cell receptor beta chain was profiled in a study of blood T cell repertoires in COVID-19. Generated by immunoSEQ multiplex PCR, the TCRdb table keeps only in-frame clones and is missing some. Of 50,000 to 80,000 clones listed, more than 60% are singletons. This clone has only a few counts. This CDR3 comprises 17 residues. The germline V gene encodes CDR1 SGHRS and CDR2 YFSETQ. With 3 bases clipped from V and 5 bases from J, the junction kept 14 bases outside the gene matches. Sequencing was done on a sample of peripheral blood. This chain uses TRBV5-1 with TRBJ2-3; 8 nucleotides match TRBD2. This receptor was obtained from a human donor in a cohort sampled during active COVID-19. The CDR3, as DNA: TGCGCCAGCAGCTCCGACCCGCCCGGGGGGGCCCTAGATACGCAGTATTTT. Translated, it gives CASSSDPPGGALDTQYF.